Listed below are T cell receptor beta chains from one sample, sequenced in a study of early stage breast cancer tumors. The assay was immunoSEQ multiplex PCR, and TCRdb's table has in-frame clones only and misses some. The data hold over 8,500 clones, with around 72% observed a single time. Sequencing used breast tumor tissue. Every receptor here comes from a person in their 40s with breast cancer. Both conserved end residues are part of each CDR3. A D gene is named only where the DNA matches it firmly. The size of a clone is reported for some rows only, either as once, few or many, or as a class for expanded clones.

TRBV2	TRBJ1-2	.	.	CASSYGGGYGYTF	TGTGCCAGCAGTTACGGGGGAGGCTATGGCTACACCTTC
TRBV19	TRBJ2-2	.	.	CASSNGLSNTGELFF	TGTGCCAGTAGTAATGGACTCTCGAACACCGGGGAGCTGTTTTTT
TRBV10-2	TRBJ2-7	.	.	CASSGTQVGEQYF	TGCGCCAGCAGTGGGACCCAAGTAGGCGAGCAGTACTTC
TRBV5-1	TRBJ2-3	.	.	CASSRGADTQYF	TGCGCCAGCAGTCGGGGCGCAGATACGCAGTATTTT
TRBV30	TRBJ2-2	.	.	CAWSVGGYTGELFF	TGTGCCTGGAGTGTCGGGGGATACACCGGGGAGCTGTTTTTT
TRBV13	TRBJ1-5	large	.	CASSLRRNQPQHF	TGTGCCAGCAGCTTGAGGCGCAATCAGCCCCAGCATTTT
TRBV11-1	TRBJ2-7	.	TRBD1	CASSLATGGAYEQYF	TGTGCCAGCAGCTTAGCTACAGGGGGCGCGTACGAGCAGTACTTC
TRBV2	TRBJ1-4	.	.	CASTSNLIATNEKLFF	TGTGCCAGCACCTCGAACCTAATTGCAACTAATGAAAAACTGTTTTTT
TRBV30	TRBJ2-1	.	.	CAWSVQRNEQFF	TGTGCCTGGAGTGTACAACGGAATGAGCAGTTCTTC
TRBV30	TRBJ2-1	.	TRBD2	CAWSPWTSVGEQFF	TGTGCCTGGAGTCCCTGGACTAGCGTCGGTGAGCAGTTCTTC
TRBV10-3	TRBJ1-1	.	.	CAISELPQTEAFF	TGTGCCATCAGTGAGTTACCCCAGACTGAAGCTTTCTTT
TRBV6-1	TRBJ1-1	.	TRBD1	CASRRQGDAEAFF	TGTGCCAGCAGGAGACAGGGGGACGCTGAAGCTTTCTTT
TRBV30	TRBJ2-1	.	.	CAWKVGVEQFF	TGTGCCTGGAAGGTGGGAGTTGAGCAGTTCTTC
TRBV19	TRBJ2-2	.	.	CASNQLTGELFF	TGTGCCAGTAATCAGCTGACCGGGGAGCTGTTTTTT
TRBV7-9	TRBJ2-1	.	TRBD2	CASSPIAGRSSYNEQFF	TGTGCCAGCAGCCCAATAGCGGGAAGGAGCTCCTACAATGAGCAGTTCTTC
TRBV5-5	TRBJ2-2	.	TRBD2	CASSLVTSGKMAGELFF	TGTGCCAGCAGCTTGGTGACTAGCGGGAAGATGGCCGGGGAGCTGTTTTTT
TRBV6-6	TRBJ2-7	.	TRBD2	CASSYLAAGDYEQYF	TGTGCCAGCAGTTACCTCGCAGCGGGAGACTACGAGCAGTACTTC
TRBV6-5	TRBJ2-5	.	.	CASSYWDGEEETQYF	TGTGCCAGCAGTTACTGGGACGGAGAAGAAGAGACCCAGTACTTC
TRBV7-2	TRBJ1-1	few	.	CASSPPGNPNTEAFF	TGTGCCAGCAGCCCACCAGGAAATCCGAACACTGAAGCTTTCTTT
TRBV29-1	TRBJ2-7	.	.	CSVFDSPSYEQYF	TGCAGCGTTTTCGACAGTCCAAGCTACGAGCAGTACTTC
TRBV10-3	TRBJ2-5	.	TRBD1	CAISGDRSVQTQYF	TGTGCCATCAGTGGGGACAGGAGCGTGCAGACCCAGTACTTC
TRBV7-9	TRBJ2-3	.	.	CASRDLGGADTQYF	TGTGCCAGCAGAGACCTAGGTGGCGCAGATACGCAGTATTTT
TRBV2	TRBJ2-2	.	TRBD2	CASSRLAPGTGELFF	TGTGCCAGCAGCCGACTAGCCCCGGGCACCGGGGAGCTGTTTTTT
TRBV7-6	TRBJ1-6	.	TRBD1	CASSLGQGSPLHF	TGTGCCAGCAGCTTAGGACAGGGTTCACCCCTCCACTTT